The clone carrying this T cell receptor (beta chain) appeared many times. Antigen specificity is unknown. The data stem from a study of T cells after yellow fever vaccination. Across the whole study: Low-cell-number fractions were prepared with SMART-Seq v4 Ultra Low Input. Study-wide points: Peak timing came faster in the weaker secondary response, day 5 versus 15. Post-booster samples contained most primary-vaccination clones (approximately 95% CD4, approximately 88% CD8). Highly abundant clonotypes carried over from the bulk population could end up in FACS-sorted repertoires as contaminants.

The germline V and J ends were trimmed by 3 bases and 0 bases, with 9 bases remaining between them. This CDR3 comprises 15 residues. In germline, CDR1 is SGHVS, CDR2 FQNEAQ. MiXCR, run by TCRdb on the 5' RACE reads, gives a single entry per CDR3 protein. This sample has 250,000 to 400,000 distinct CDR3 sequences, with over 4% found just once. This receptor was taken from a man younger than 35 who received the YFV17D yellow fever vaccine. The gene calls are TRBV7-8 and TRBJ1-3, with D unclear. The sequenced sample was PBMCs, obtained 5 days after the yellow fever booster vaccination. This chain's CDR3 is CASSLRGPSGNTIYF. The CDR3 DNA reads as TGTGCCAGCAGCTTGAGAGGCCCCTCTGGAAACACCATATATTTT. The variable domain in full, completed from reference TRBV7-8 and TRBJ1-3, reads GAGVSQSPRYKVAKRGQDVALRCDPISGHVSLFWYQQALGQGPEFLTYFQNEAQLDKSGLPSDRFFAERPEGSVSTLKIQRTQQEDSAVYLCASSLRGPSGNTIYFGEGSWLTVV.